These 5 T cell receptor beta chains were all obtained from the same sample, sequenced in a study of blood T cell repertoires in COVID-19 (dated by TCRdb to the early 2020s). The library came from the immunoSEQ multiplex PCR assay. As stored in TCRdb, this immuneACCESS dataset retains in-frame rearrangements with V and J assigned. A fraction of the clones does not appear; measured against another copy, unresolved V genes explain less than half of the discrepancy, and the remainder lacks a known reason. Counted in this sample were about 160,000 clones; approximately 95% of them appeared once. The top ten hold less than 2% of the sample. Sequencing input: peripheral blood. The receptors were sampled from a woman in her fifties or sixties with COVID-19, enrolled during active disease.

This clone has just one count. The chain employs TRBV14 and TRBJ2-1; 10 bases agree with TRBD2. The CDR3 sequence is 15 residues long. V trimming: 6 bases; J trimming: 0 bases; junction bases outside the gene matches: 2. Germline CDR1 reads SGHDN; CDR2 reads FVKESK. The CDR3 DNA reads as TGTGCCAGCAGGCAGCGGGGGGGCTCCTACAATGAGCAGTTCTTC. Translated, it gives CASRQRGGSYNEQFF.

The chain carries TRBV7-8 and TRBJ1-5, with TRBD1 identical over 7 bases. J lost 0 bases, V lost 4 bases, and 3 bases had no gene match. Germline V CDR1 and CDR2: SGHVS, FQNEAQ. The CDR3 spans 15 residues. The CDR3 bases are TGTGCCAGCAGCTCGGGACAGTATAGCAATCAGCCCCAGCATTTT. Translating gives CASSSGQYSNQPQHF. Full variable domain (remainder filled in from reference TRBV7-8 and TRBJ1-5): GAGVSQSPRYKVAKRGQDVALRCDPISGHVSLFWYQQALGQGPEFLTYFQNEAQLDKSGLPSDRFFAERPEGSVSTLKIQRTQQEDSAVYLCASSSGQYSNQPQHFGDGTRLSIL.

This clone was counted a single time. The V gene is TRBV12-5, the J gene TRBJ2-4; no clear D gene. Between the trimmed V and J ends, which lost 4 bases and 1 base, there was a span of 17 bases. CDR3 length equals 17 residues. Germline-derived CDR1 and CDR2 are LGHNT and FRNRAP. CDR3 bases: TGTGCTAGTGGTTCCTTAACCGCGTACGTGGCCAAAAACATTCAGTACTTC. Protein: CASGSLTAYVAKNIQYF.

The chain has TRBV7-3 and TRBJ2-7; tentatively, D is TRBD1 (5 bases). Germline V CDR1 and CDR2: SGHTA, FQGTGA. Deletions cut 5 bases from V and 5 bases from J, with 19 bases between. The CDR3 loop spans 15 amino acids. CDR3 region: CASSPRTPIVDEQYF. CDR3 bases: TGTGCCAGCAGCCCCAGGACACCTATAGTAGACGAGCAGTACTTC.

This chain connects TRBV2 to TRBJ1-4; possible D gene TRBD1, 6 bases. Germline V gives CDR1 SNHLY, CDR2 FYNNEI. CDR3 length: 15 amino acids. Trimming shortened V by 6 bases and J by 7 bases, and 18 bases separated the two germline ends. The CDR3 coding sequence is TGTGCCAGCAGGGAACAGGGAGGAGTAATTGAAAAACTGTTTTTT. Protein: CASREQGGVIEKLFF.